This T cell receptor beta chain was retrieved from a study of T-cell reconstitution after alpha-beta-depleted transplantation in children. Study-level points and caveats: By about two months after transplant, alpha-beta T cells reportedly arose from several hundred graft clones that had expanded.

As it was prepared, the TCRbeta library received unique molecular identifiers. TCRdb redid the calling of the PCR reads with MiXCR, one entry per CDR3 protein. The sample consists of 200,000 or so distinct CDR3 sequences, 8.4% of them appearing once. For this clonotype: Its target is unknown.

Germline values: CDR1 LNHNV, CDR2 YYDKDF (reference sequence). The V and J ends lost 7 bases and 6 bases, in that order; junction bases with no gene match: 8. The length of the CDR3 is 14 residues. The chain couples TRBV15 to TRBJ2-2; 7 nucleotides line up with TRBD1. Sequenced here: PBMCs, mostly from graft donor cells, sampled 360 days after TCRalphabeta/CD19-depleted stem cell transplant. The clonotype was recovered from a male patient under 10 years old who had a stem cell transplant for acute myeloid leukemia, so the T cells may come from the graft donor. The CDR3, as DNA: TGTGCCACCACGACAGGGATGAATCCCGGGGAGCTGTTTTTT. As protein: CATTTGMNPGELFF.